This is a list of T cell receptor beta chains from one sample in a study of CD8 T cells in ankylosing spondylitis. TCRdb reanalysed the 5' RACE reads using MiXCR and keeps one entry per CDR3 protein. Of under 250,000 distinct CDR3 sequences in the sample, more than 25% are singletons; the top ten hold about 4.2%. What was sequenced was blood, either unsorted or a sorted T cell fraction (not recorded which). Receptors were obtained from a male donor with ankylosing spondylitis or in good health (not recorded which). The CDR3 runs from the conserved cysteine through the conserved F or W. The D gene is left open where the match is weak. Size is omitted from some rows. Given values are once, few, many or a class for expanded clones.

>TRBV7-2|TRBJ2-7|few|TRBD1
CASTPTGKEQYF
TGTGCCAGCACCCCGACAGGGAAGGAGCAGTACTTC
>TRBV11-2|TRBJ2-3|.|.
CASSLSWTDTQYF
TGTGCCAGCAGCTTGAGTTGGACAGATACGCAGTATTTT
>TRBV30|TRBJ1-1|few|.
CAWSVFGSREAFF
TGTGCCTGGAGTGTGTTCGGGTCCCGTGAAGCTTTCTTT
>TRBV12-3/TRBV12-4|TRBJ2-2|.|TRBD2
CASSHRLAGELFF
TGTGCCAGCAGTCACCGACTAGCAGGGGAGCTGTTTTTT
>TRBV29-1|TRBJ2-1|many|.
CSVGGGHSSYNEQFF
TGCAGCGTTGGGGGCGGGCACAGCTCCTACAATGAGCAGTTCTTC
>TRBV7-9|TRBJ2-5|.|.
CASSSLRTQETQYF
TGTGCCAGCAGCAGTTTAAGGACGCAAGAGACCCAGTACTTC
>TRBV10-2|TRBJ2-3|.|.
CASSESRASPQYF
TGCGCCAGCAGTGAGTCGAGGGCTAGTCCACAGTATTTT
>TRBV29-1|TRBJ1-1|many|.
CSGGSEEAFF
TGCAGCGGAGGGTCTGAAGAAGCTTTCTTT
>TRBV4-1|TRBJ2-3|.|.
CASSETGIDTQYF
TGCGCCAGCAGCGAGACTGGAATCGATACGCAGTATTTT
>TRBV29-1|TRBJ1-1|.|TRBD1
CSVDSWTGNTEAFF
TGCAGCGTTGATTCCTGGACAGGGAACACTGAAGCTTTCTTT
>TRBV20-1|TRBJ1-2|many|.
CSARMPAGGYTF
TGCAGTGCTAGAATGCCAGCGGGGGGCTACACCTTC
>TRBV15|TRBJ1-1|.|.
CATSRDRGAGRTEAFF
TGTGCCACCAGCAGAGATAGAGGGGCGGGGCGGACTGAAGCTTTCTTT
>TRBV5-1|TRBJ2-1|once|TRBD1
CASSGSRTGVIGEQFF
TGCGCCAGCAGCGGATCCCGGACAGGGGTGATCGGTGAGCAGTTCTTC
>TRBV12-3/TRBV12-4|TRBJ2-3|.|TRBD1
CASNRGVADTQYF
TGTGCCAGCAACAGGGGGGTAGCAGATACGCAGTATTTT
>TRBV29-1|TRBJ1-4|.|.
CSVSDQGSLGEKLFF
TGCAGCGTTTCCGACCAAGGGAGTCTCGGTGAAAAACTGTTTTTT
>TRBV7-9|TRBJ2-5|.|.
CASSSRAPYQETQYF
TGTGCCAGCAGCAGCCGGGCCCCCTATCAAGAGACCCAGTACTTC
>TRBV4-2|TRBJ1-6|few|.
CASSQTSTHGSPLHF
TGTGCCAGCAGCCAAACGTCCACCCATGGATCACCCCTCCACTTT
>TRBV6-1|TRBJ1-6|.|.
CATTGRSYNSPLHF
TGTGCCACTACAGGGCGCTCCTATAATTCACCCCTCCACTTT
>TRBV3-1|TRBJ2-7|once|.
CASSYRDYEQYF
TGTGCCAGCAGTTACAGGGACTACGAGCAGTACTTC
>TRBV4-1|TRBJ2-7|.|.
CASKASGATYEQYF
TGCGCCTCCAAGGCTTCGGGGGCCACCTACGAGCAGTACTTC
>TRBV29-1|TRBJ1-2|many|TRBD1
CSVDWDRGYGYTF
TGCAGCGTTGATTGGGACAGGGGCTATGGCTACACCTTC
>TRBV5-6|TRBJ2-5|.|TRBD1
CASSVGGAAQYF
TGTGCCAGCAGCGTAGGGGGCGCGGCCCAGTACTTC
>TRBV12-3/TRBV12-4|TRBJ2-1|few|.
CASSLGGDRQFF
TGTGCCAGCAGTTTAGGGGGTGACAGACAGTTCTTC
>TRBV5-1|TRBJ2-7|.|.
CASSLVAASYEQYF
TGCGCCAGCAGCTTGGTGGCGGCCTCCTACGAGCAGTACTTC
>TRBV20-1|TRBJ2-7|.|TRBD2
CSARVVAGPYEQYF
TGCAGTGCTAGAGTGGTAGCGGGCCCCTACGAGCAGTACTTC
>TRBV20-1|TRBJ2-7|.|TRBD1
CSASTGGNYEQYF
TGCAGTGCTTCGACAGGGGGGAATTACGAGCAGTACTTC
>TRBV4-2|TRBJ2-3|few|.
CASSQPYRDGDTQYF
TGTGCCAGCAGCCAACCCTACAGGGATGGGGATACGCAGTATTTT
>TRBV29-1|TRBJ1-2|.|.
CSALRSPYGYTF
TGCAGCGCCCTAAGATCTCCCTATGGCTACACCTTC
>TRBV20-1|TRBJ1-2|few|.
CSARGGGGLYNYGYTF
TGCAGTGCTAGAGGGGGCGGCGGATTATATAACTATGGCTACACCTTC
>TRBV12-3/TRBV12-4|TRBJ2-7|.|TRBD2
CASRVGGLGYEQYF
TGTGCCAGCAGGGTAGGGGGACTAGGCTACGAGCAGTACTTC
>TRBV5-1|TRBJ2-7|.|.
CASSLEGNSYEQYF
TGCGCCAGCAGCTTGGAGGGGAACTCCTACGAGCAGTACTTC
>TRBV28|TRBJ1-5|.|.
CASRFGRGASNQPQHF
TGTGCCAGCAGGTTCGGGCGAGGGGCTAGCAATCAGCCCCAGCATTTT
>TRBV29-1|TRBJ2-7|.|.
CSMLWGNHYEQYF
TGCAGCATGCTTTGGGGTAATCACTACGAGCAGTACTTC
>TRBV29-1|TRBJ1-1|.|.
CSVVRTTNEAFF
TGCAGCGTTGTTAGGACAACCAACGAAGCTTTCTTT
>TRBV29-1|TRBJ2-5|.|TRBD2
CSVRPSGGRQETQYF
TGCAGCGTGAGACCTAGCGGGGGTCGACAAGAGACCCAGTACTTC
>TRBV5-5|TRBJ2-2|.|TRBD1
CASSKTGTGVAGELFF
TGTGCCAGCAGCAAGACCGGGACAGGGGTGGCCGGGGAGCTGTTTTTT